This T cell receptor beta chain was identified in a study of Graves' ophthalmopathy and Graves' hyperthyroidism. Using RNA transcripts, the TCR beta CDR3 regions were amplified. HTBI primers were used in a first-round RT-PCR, which preceded a second-round multiplex PCR. TCRdb fed the multiplex PCR reads into MiXCR, producing one record per CDR3 protein. The table lists hundreds of thousands of distinct CDR3 sequences, approximately 22% of them singletons, with around 6.9% in the top ten. Specimen: peripheral blood. The receptor comes from a woman under 30 with stable Graves' hyperthyroidism. Some clones in this sample may be carry-over from other donors' samples.

The CDR3 DNA reads TGTGCCAGCAGTTTATCAGTCACAACCGAGCAGTACTTC. Amino acid sequence: CASSLSVTTEQYF. This chain connects TRBV6-5 to TRBJ2-7; no clear D. V lost 4 bases and J 6 bases, leaving 13 bases between the germline ends. Looked up from germline, CDR1 is MNHEY and CDR2 is SVGAGI. There are 13 residues in the CDR3.